This T cell receptor (beta chain) emerged from a study of shared clonotypes between healthy human individuals. Sequenced by immunoSEQ multiplex PCR; TCRdb stores in-frame clones only, minus some. The sample lists 600,000 to 750,000 clones; 72% were seen once. The ends were cut back, 2 bases at V and 10 bases at J, with 9 bases in the middle. Germline V gives CDR1 MNHEY, CDR2 SVGAGI. The CDR3 spans 12 residues. V gene TRBV6-5 combines with J gene TRBJ1-5, with TRBD1 as a possible D gene (5 bases). Sequenced input: memory CD4+ T cells sorted from blood. Specified subset: CD45RA-negative fraction. This receptor was taken from a woman in her 30s in good health. CDR3 nucleotides: TGTGCCAGCAGTTACGAGGGGTCCCCCCAGCATTTT. This gives the protein CASSYEGSPQHF.